Sequencing of this T cell receptor beta chain was carried out in a study of regulatory T cells in long-lasting Graves disease (dated by TCRdb to 2020 to 2022). Describing the broader study: Newly diagnosed Graves' disease patients had taken antithyroid drugs for less than 3 months. Persistent Graves' disease patients were compared with newly diagnosed Graves' disease patients by peripheral blood TCR sequencing and RNA sequencing. The study was conducted in China and was registered as a clinical trial. A total of around 35 samples were covered by TCR sequencing, comprising approximately 13 persistent and around 20 newly diagnosed Graves' disease patients. Results and caveats for the whole study, not just this receptor: Preferential use of TRBV28, TRBJ1-2 and TRBJ2-5 was observed in persistent disease, whereas TRBV20-1 and TRBJ2-1 were favored in newly diagnosed disease. Sequencing and analysis were restricted to the TCR beta chain. The small sample size was acknowledged by the authors as a limitation that may reduce accuracy. Compared with newly diagnosed patients, patients with persistent Graves' disease had lower TCR Shannon entropy and fewer highly expanded clones, which suggests clonal expansion. The study examined only peripheral blood because the primary lesion, thyroid tissue, could not be accessed. More public clonotypes were shared among persistent patients (around 3,000) than among newly diagnosed patients (966).

There are many counts of this clonotype. Its recognized antigen is unknown. No clone much larger than this one lies a single base away; base qualities are absent. Based on the germline V gene (reference sequence), the CDR1 and CDR2 sequences are LNHDA and SQIVND. From cysteine to phenylalanine, the CDR3 is 14 amino acids long. The only DNA kept is the CDR3, 42 bases in frame from the first base. The V and J ends are trimmed by 6 bases and 3 bases, leaving 14 bases between them. To prepare the library, multiplex PCR was applied. Data came from an Illumina HiSeq 4000. To build TCR beta libraries, CDR3 regions were amplified by Arm-PCR using iRepertoire HTBI primers. Gel purification was performed on PCR products prior to sequencing. Concerning the study's data processing: A total of under 80 TRBV and 14 TRBJ segments were identified across samples and were used for gene usage analysis of CDR3 amino acid clonotypes. Filtered high-quality paired reads were merged into contigs using COPE and FqMerger. BLAST was used to align contigs to the IMGT TRBV, TRBD and TRBJ reference genes, and CDR3 was defined following IMGT. Clonotypes above 0.1% frequency were classified as highly expanded clones. Repertoire diversity was measured by Shannon entropy, and V-J evenness by the Gini coefficient. A clonotype was considered public if more than one individual shared it. Starting from the raw public reads, TCRdb applied fastp trimming at Q25, assembled clones with MiXCR and retained in-frame beta chains. CDR3 protein sequences are deduplicated, and each keeps its most common genes and DNA. The V and J calls follow TCRdb's processing rather than the paper's. The sample table holds approximately 300,000 distinct CDR3 sequences, of which about 20% were seen once. Jointly, the top ten make up more than 30% of the sample.

The meaning of the sample's time point label: newly diagnosed GD, antithyroid drugs for less than 3 months. RNA was extracted from PBMCs in TRIzol for both TCR sequencing and RNA sequencing. The diagnosis of Graves' disease followed American Thyroid Association guidelines. Patients were recruited from an endocrinology department in Xi'an, China. Each patient gave about 9.1 milliliters of peripheral blood, collected in an EDTA anticoagulant tube. PBMCs were isolated by Ficoll Paque Plus density gradient separation without further T cell sorting. An Agilent 2100 Bioanalyzer and agarose gel were used to check RNA quality, while a NanoDrop 2000 measured RNA concentration.

This clonotype was obtained from a female donor with Graves disease. The sequencing used peripheral blood mononuclear cells (PBMCs), collected at new diagnosis, from a patient treated with antithyroid drugs. Recombination linked TRBV19 to TRBJ1-1; 5 matching bases give a weak D call of TRBD1. CDR3 reads: CASSKRGYDTEAFF. The DNA sequence is TGTGCCAGTAGCAAGCGGGGGTATGACACTGAAGCTTTCTTT.